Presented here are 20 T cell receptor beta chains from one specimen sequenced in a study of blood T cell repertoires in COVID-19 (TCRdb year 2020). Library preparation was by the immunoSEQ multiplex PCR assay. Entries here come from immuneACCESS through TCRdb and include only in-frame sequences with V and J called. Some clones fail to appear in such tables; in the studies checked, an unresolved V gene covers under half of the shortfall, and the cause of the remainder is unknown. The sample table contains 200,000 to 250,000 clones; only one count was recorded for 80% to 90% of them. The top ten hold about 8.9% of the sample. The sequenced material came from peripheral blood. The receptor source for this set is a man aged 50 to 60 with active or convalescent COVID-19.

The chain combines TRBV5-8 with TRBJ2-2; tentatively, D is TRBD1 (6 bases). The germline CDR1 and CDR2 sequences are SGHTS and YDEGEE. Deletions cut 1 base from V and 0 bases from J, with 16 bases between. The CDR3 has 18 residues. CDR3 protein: CASSLPGQPNSNTGELFF. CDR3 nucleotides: TGTGCCAGCAGCTTGCCCGGACAGCCCAATTCGAACACCGGGGAGCTGTTTTTT.

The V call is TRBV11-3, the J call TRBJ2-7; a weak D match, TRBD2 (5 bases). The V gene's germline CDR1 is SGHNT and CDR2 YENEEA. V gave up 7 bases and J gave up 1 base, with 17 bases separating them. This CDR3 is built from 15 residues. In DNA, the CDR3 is TGTGCCAGCAAGGAGGAAAGGCTAGTGTCCTACGAGCAGTACTTC. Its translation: CASKEERLVSYEQYF.

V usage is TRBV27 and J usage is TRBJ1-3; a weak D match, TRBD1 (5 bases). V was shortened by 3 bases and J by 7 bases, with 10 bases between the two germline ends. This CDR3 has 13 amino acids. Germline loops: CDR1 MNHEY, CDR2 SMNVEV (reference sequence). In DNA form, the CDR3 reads TGTGCCAGCAGTTTCCTGGGGGGGAACACCATATATTTT. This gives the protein CASSFLGGNTIYF.

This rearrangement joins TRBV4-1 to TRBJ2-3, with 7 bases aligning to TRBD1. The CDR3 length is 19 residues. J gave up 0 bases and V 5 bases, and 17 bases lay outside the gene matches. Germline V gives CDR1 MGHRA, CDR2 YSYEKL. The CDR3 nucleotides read TGCGCCAGCAGCACGCGCATTACGGGACAGCCTACTAGCACAGATACGCAGTATTTT. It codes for CASSTRITGQPTSTDTQYF.

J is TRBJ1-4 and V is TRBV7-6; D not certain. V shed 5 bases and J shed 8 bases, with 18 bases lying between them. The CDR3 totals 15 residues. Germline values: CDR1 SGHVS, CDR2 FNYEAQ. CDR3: CASSPQPWEGEKLFF. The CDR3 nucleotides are TGTGCCAGCAGCCCTCAACCCTGGGAGGGCGAAAAACTGTTTTTT.

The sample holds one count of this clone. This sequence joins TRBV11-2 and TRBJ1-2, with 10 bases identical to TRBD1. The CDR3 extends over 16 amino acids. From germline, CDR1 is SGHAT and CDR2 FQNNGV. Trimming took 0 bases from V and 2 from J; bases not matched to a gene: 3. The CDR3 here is CASSLDWDRGNYGYTF. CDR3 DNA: TGTGCCAGCAGCTTAGATTGGGACAGGGGAAACTATGGCTACACCTTC.

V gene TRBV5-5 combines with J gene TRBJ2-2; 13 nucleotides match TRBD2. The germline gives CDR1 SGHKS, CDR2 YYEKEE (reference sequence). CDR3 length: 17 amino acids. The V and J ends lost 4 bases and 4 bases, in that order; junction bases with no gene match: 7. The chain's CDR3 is CASSTSGLAGVTGELFF. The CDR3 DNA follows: TGTGCCAGCAGCACGTCTGGACTAGCGGGGGTCACCGGGGAGCTGTTTTTT.

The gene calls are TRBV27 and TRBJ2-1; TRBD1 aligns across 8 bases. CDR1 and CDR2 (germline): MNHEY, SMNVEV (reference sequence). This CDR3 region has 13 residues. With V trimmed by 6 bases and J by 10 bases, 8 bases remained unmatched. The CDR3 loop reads CASSWVPGGEQFF. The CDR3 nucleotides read TGTGCCAGCAGCTGGGTTCCAGGGGGCGAGCAGTTCTTC.

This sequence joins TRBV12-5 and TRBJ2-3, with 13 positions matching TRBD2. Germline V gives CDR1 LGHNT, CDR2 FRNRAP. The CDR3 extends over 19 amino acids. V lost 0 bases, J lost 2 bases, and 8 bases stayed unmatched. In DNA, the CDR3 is TGTGCTAGTGGTTTGGTACCCGGACTAGCGGGAGAGAACACAGATACGCAGTATTTT. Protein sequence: CASGLVPGLAGENTDTQYF.

The CDR3 bases are TGTGCCAGCAGAGCACAGGGTACTGGAAACACCATATATTTT. Its protein is CASRAQGTGNTIYF. The chain joins TRBV7-2 to TRBJ1-3, with a weak D call TRBD1 (6 bases). V lost 6 bases, J lost 2 bases, and 11 bases lay in between. The CDR3 consists of 14 residues. The germline V gene has CDR1 SGHTA and CDR2 FQGNSA.

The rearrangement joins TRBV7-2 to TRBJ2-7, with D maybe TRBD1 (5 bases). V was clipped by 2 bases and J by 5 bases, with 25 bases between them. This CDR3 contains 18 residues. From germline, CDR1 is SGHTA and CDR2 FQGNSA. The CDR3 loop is CASSLTESSWQGNHEQYV. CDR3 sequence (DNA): TGTGCCAGCAGCTTAACCGAGAGTTCGTGGCAGGGAAACCACGAGCAGTACGTC.

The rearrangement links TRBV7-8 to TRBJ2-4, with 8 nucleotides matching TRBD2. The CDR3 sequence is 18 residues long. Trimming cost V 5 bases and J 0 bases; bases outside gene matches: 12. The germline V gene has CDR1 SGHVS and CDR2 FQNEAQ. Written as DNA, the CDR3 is TGTGCCAGCAGCCAGCGCCACACTAGCGGACTAGCCAAAAACATTCAGTACTTC. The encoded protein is CASSQRHTSGLAKNIQYF.

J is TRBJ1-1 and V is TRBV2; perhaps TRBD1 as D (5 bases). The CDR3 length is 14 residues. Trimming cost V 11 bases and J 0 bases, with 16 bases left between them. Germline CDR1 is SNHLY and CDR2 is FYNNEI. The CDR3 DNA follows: TGTGCCGGCGACACAGGTTCCATGAACACTGAAGCTTTCTTT. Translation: CAGDTGSMNTEAFF.

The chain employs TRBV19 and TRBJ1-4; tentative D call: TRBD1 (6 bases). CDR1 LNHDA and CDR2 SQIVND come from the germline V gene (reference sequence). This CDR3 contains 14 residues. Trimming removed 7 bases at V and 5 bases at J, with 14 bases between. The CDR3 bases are TGTGCCAGTAACCCTGGGAGGGGGAATGAAAAACTGTTTTTT. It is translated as CASNPGRGNEKLFF.

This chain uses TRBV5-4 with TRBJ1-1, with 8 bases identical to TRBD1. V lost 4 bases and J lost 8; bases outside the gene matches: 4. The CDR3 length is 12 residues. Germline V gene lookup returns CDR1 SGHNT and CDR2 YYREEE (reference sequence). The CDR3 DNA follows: TGTGCCAGCAGCCCAGGACAGGGCGAAGCTTTCTTT. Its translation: CASSPGQGEAFF.

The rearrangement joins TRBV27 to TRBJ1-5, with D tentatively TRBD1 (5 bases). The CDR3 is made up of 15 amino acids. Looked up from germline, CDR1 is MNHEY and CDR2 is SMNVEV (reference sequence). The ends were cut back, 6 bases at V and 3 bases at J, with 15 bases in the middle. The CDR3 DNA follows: TGTGCCAGCAGGCAAGATTCGGGGGACAATCAGCCCCAGCATTTT. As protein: CASRQDSGDNQPQHF.

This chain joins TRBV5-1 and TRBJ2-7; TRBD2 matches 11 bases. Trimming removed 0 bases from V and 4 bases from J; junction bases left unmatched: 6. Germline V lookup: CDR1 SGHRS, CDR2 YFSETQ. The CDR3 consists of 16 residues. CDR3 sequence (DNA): TGCGCCAGCAGCTTGGTACTAGCGGGAGAGGTTTACGAGCAGTACTTC. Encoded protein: CASSLVLAGEVYEQYF. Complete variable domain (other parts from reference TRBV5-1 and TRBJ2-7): KAGVTQTPRYLIKTRGQQVTLSCSPISGHRSVSWYQQTPGQGLQFLFEYFSETQRNKGNFPGRFSGRQFSNSRSEMNVSTLELGDSALYLCASSLVLAGEVYEQYFGPGTRLTVT.

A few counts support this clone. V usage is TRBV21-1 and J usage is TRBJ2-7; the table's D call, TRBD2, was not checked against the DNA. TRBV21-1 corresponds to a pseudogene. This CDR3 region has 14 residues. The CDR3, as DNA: TGTGCCAGCAGCAACGGGGGAATTATCTACGAGCAGTACTTC. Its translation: CASSNGGIIYEQYF.

CDR3 in DNA: TGTGCCAGCAGCTTAAGTGGGGGGACTGAAGCTTTCTTT. This sequence encodes CASSLSGGTEAFF. This chain uses TRBV11-3 with TRBJ1-1; D may be TRBD1 (5 bases). CDR1 and CDR2 (germline): SGHNT, YENEEA. CDR3 length: 13 residues. Trimming cost V 2 bases and J 5 bases, with 9 bases left between them.

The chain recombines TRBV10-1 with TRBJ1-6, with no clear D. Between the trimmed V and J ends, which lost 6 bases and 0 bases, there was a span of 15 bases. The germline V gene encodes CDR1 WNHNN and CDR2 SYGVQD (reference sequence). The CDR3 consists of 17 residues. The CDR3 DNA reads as TGCGCCAGCAGAGAGCAGGCCTCTCTCTCCTATAATTCACCCCTCCACTTT. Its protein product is CASREQASLSYNSPLHF.